This TCR beta chain was sequenced during a study of blood T cell repertoires in COVID-19. Across the whole study: The study drew acute and convalescent COVID-19 samples from the United States, Italy and Spain. In each case, the material was cDNA or gDNA derived from T cells, B-cell-depleted T cells, or PBMCs.

The CDR3 is 14 residues long. Germline CDR1 MDHEN, CDR2 SYDVKM. The trim removed 5 bases at V and 7 bases at J, leaving 4 bases unmatched. Original methodology: Amplification with reference gene primers provided the estimates of nucleated cell counts. Profiling relied on immunoSEQ multiplex PCR, and the TCRdb table lists in-frame clones only, not all of them. V and J calls plus clone size are reproduced from that table; the DNA served to infer D and trimming. The data hold over 70,000 clones, with around 93% observed a single time. The chain is built from TRBV28 and TRBJ1-4, with 10 bases matching TRBD1. Source material: peripheral blood. The receptor's source is a human donor with active COVID-19. The donor label of this sample is uncertain. In nucleotides, the CDR3 is TGTGCCAGCAGTCTGACAGGGGGCGGTGAAAAACTGTTTTTT. Residues: CASSLTGGGEKLFF.